This TCR beta chain was found in a study of T cells after posttransplantation cyclophosphamide. TCRdb keeps only in-frame clones here, not all; method: immunoSEQ multiplex PCR. This table has about 47,000 clones, roughly nine tenths appearing once. This receptor was obtained from a woman aged 45-60 years in good health and a related stem cell transplant donor. Input material: PBMCs.

The CDR3 reads CASSDTGDRIYGYTF. CDR3 nucleotides: TGTGCCAGCAGCGACACCGGAGACAGGATTTATGGCTACACCTTC. The gene calls are TRBV6-1 and TRBJ1-2; perhaps TRBD1 as D (6 bases). Trimming shortened V by 6 bases and J by 5 bases, and 19 bases separated the two germline ends. Per germline, CDR1 MNHNS and CDR2 SASEGT. The CDR3 has 15 amino acids.